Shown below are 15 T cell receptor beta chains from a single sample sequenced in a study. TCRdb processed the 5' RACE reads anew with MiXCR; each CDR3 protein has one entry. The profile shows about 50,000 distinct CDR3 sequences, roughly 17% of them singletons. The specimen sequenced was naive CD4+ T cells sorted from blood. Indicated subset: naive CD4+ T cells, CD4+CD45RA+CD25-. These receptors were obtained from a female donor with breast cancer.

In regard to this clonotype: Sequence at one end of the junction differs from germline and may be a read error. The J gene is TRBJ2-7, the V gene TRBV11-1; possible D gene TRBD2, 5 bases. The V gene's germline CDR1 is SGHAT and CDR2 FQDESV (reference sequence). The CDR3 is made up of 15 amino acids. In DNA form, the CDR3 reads TGTGCCGGCAGCAGACTACCCGTACGTTTGAGGGAGCAGTACTTC. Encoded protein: CAGSRLPVRLREQYF.

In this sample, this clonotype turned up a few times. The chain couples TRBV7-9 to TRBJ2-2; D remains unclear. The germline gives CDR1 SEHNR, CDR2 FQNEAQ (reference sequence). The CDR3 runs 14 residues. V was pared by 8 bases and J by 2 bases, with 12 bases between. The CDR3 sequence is CASQPSVNTGELFF. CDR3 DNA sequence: TGTGCCAGCCAACCTTCTGTAAACACCGGGGAGCTGTTTTTT. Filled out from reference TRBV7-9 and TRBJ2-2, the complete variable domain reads DTGVSQNPRHKITKRGQNVTFRCDPISEHNRLYWYRQTLGQGPEFLTYFQNEAQLEKSRLLSDRFSAERPKGSFSTLEIQRTEQGDSAMYLCASQPSVNTGELFFGEGSRLTVL.

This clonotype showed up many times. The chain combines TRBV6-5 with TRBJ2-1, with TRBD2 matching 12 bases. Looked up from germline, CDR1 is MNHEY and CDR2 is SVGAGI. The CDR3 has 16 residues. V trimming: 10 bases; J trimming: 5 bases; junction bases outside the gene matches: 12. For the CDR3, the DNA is TGTGCCACCAACCGCTGGACTAGCGGGACTAACAATGAGCAGTTCTTC. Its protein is CATNRWTSGTNNEQFF.

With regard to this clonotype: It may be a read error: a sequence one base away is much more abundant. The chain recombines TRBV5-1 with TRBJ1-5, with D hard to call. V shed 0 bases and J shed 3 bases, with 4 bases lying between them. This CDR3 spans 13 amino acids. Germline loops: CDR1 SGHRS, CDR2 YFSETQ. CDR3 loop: CASSLDINQPQHF. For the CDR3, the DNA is TGCGCCAGCAGCTTGGATATCAATCAGCCCCAGCATTTT.

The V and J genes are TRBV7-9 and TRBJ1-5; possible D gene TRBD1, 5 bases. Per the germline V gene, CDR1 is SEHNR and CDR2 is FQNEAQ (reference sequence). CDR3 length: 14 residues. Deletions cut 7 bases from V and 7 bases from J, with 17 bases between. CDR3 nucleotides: TGTGCCAGCAACCTTACAGACCGGGGGCAGCCCCAGCATTTT. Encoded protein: CASNLTDRGQPQHF.

This chain's CDR3 is CASSSVRNTEAFF. CDR3 bases: TGTGCCAGCAGTTCAGTCAGGAACACTGAAGCTTTCTTT. This sequence joins TRBV27 and TRBJ1-1; no firm D call. In germline, CDR1 is MNHEY, CDR2 SMNVEV (reference sequence). CDR3 size: 13 residues. Trimming left V 4 bases short and J 1 base short, with 7 bases between.

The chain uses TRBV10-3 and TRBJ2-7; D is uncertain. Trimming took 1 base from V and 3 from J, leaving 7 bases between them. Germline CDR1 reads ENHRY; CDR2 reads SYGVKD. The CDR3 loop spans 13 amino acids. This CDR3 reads CAISEWVHYEQYF. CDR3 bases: TGTGCCATCAGTGAGTGGGTGCACTACGAGCAGTACTTC.

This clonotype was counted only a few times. CDR3 nucleotide sequence: TGCGCCAGCAGCACGGAGACAGGGGAAGAGGCTGGAAACACCATATATTTT. It specifies CASSTETGEEAGNTIYF. The V and J genes are TRBV5-1 and TRBJ1-3; 8 bases line up with TRBD1. Losses at the gene ends were 4 bases for V and 2 bases for J; bases not matched to a gene: 11. There are 17 residues in the CDR3. The germline V gene encodes CDR1 SGHRS and CDR2 YFSETQ. The whole variable domain, remainder taken from reference TRBV5-1 and TRBJ1-3, is KAGVTQTPRYLIKTRGQQVTLSCSPISGHRSVSWYQQTPGQGLQFLFEYFSETQRNKGNFPGRFSGRQFSNSRSEMNVSTLELGDSALYLCASSTETGEEAGNTIYFGEGSWLTVV.

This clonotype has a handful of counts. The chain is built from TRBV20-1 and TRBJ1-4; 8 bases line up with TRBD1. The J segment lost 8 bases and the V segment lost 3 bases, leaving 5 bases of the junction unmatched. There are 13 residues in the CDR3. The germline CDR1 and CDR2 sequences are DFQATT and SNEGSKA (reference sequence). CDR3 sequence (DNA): TGCAGTGCTAGCGACAGGGGTAACGAAAAACTGTTTTTT. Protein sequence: CSASDRGNEKLFF.

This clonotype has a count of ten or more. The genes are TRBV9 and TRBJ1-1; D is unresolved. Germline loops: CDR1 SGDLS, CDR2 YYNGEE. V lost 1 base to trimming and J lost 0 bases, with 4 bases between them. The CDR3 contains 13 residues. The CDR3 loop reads CASSVFVNTEAFF. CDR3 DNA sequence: TGTGCCAGCAGCGTATTTGTGAACACTGAAGCTTTCTTT.

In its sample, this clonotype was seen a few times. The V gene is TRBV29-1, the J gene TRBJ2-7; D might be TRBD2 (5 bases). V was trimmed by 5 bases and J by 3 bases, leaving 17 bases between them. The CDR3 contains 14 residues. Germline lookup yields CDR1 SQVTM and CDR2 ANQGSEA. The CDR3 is CSVTRTHSSYEQYF. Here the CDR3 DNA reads TGCAGCGTTACTAGGACCCACAGTAGCTACGAGCAGTACTTC.

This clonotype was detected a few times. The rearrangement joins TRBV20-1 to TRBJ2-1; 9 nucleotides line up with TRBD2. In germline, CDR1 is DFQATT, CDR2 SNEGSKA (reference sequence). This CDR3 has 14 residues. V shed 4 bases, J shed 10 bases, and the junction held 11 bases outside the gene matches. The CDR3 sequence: CSAIVASGIPEQFF. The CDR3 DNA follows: TGCAGTGCTATCGTTGCTAGCGGGATTCCGGAGCAGTTCTTC.

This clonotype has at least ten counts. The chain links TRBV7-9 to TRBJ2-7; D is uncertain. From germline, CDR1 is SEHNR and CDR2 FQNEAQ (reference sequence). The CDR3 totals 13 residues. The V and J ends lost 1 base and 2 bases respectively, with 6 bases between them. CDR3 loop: CASSLDGTYEQYF. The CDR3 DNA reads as TGTGCCAGCAGCTTAGACGGCACCTACGAGCAGTACTTC.

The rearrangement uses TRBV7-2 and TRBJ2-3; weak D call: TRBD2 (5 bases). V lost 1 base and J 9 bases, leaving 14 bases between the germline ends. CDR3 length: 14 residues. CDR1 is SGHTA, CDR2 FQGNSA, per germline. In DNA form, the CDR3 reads TGTGCCAGCAGCTTAGTTGCGCCTGAGGGAACGCAGTATTTT. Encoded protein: CASSLVAPEGTQYF.

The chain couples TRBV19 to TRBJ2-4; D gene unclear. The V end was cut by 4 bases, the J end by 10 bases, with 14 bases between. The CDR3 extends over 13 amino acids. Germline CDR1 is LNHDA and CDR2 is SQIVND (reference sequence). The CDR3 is CASSNMGISIQYF. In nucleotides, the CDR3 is TGTGCCAGTAGTAATATGGGCATTTCTATTCAGTACTTC.